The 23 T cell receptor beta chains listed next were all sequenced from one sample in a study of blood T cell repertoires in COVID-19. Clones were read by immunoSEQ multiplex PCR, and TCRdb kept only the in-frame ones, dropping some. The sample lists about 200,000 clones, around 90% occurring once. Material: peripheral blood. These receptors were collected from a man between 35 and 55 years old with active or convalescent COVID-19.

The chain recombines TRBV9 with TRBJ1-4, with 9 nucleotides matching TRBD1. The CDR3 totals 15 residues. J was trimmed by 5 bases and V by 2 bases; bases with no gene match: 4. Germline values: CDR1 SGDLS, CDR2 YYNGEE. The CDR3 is CASSVNGQGNEKLFF. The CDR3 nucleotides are TGTGCCAGCAGCGTTAACGGACAGGGGAATGAAAAACTGTTTTTT.

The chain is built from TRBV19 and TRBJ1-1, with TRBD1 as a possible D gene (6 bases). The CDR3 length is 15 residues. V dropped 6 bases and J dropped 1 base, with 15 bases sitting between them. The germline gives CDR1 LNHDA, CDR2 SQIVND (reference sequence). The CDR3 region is CASRYPGQGNTEAFF. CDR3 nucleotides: TGTGCCAGTAGGTATCCGGGACAAGGGAACACTGAAGCTTTCTTT.

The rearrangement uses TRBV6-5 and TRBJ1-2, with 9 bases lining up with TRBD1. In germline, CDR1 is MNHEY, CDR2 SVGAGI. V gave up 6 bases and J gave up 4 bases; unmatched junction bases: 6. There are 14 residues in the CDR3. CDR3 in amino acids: CASRPGTGPYGYTF. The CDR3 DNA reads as TGTGCCAGCAGACCCGGGACAGGGCCCTATGGCTACACCTTC.

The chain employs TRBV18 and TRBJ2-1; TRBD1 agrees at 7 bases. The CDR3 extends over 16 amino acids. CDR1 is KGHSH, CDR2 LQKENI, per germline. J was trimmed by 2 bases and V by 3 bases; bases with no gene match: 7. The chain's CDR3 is CASSPPTGSAYNEQFF. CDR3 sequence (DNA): TGTGCCAGCTCACCCCCGACAGGGAGCGCCTACAATGAGCAGTTCTTC.

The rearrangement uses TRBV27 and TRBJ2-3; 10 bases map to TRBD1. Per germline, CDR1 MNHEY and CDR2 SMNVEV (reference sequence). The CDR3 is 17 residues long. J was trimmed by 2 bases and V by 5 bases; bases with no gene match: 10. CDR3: CASSPGQGLDFTDTQYF. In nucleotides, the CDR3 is TGTGCCAGCAGTCCGGGACAGGGGTTGGATTTCACAGATACGCAGTATTTT.

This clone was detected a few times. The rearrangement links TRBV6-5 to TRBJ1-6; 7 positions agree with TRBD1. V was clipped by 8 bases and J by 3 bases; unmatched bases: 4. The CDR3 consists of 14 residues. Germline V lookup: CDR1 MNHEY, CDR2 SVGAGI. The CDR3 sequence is CASCQGGYNSPLHF. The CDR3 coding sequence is TGTGCCAGCTGCCAGGGGGGCTATAATTCACCCCTCCACTTT.

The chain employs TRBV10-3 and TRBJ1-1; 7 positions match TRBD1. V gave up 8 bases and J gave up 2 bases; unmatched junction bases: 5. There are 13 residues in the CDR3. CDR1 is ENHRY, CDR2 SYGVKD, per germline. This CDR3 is CAISRQGNTEAFF. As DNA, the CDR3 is TGTGCCATCTCTCGACAGGGAAACACTGAAGCTTTCTTT.

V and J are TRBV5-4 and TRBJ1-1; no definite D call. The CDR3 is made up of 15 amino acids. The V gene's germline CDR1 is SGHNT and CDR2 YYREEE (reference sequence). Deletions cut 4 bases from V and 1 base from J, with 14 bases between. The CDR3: CASSPAGYSNTEAFF. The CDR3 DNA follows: TGTGCCAGCAGCCCGGCCGGGTATTCGAACACTGAAGCTTTCTTT.

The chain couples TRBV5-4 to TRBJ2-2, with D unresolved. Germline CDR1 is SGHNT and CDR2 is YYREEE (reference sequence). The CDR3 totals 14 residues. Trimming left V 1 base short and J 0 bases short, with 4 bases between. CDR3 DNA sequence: TGTGCCAGCAGCTTGCCCGCGAACACCGGGGAGCTGTTTTTT. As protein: CASSLPANTGELFF.

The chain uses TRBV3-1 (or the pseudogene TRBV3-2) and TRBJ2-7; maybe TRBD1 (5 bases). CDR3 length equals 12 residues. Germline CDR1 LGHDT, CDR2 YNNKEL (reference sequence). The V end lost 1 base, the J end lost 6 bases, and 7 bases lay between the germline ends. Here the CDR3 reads CASSQAGFEQYF. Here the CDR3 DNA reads TGTGCCAGCAGCCAAGCAGGGTTCGAGCAGTACTTC.

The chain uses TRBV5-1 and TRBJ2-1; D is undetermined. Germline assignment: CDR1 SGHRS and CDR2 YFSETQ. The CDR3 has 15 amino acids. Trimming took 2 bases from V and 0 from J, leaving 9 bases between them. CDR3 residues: CASSFRSDSYNEQFF. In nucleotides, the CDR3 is TGCGCCAGCAGCTTTAGGAGCGACTCCTACAATGAGCAGTTCTTC.

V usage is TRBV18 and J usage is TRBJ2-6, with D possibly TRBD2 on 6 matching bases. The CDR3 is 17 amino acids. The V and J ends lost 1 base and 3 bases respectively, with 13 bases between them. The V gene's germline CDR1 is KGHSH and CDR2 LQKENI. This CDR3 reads CASSPLRGIVGANVLTF. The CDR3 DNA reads TGTGCCAGCTCACCACTCCGGGGGATTGTTGGGGCCAACGTCCTGACTTTC. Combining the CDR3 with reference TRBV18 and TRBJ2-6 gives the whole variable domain NAGVMQNPRHLVRRRGQEARLRCSPMKGHSHVYWYRQLPEEGLKFMVYLQKENIIDESGMPKERFSAEFPKEGPSILRIQQVVRGDSAAYFCASSPLRGIVGANVLTFGAGSRLTVL.

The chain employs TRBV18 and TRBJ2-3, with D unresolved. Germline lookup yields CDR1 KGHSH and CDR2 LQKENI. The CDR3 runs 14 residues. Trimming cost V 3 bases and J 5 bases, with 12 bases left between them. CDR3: CASSPLGSRDTQYF. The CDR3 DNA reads TGTGCCAGCTCACCTCTAGGCTCACGAGATACGCAGTATTTT.

CDR3 bases: TGTGCCAGCAGCAAGAAACCCTGGGGGCGCGGCAATCAGCCCCAGCATTTT. Amino acids: CASSKKPWGRGNQPQHF. The rearrangement links TRBV7-6 to TRBJ1-5, with a tentative D call TRBD1 (6 bases). The CDR3 is 17 residues long. Germline-derived CDR1 and CDR2 are SGHVS and FNYEAQ. V was trimmed by 5 bases and J by 2 bases, leaving 19 bases between them.

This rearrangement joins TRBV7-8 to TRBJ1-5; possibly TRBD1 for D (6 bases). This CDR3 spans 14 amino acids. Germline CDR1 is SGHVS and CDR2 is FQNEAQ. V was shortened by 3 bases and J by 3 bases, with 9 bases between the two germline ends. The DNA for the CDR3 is TGTGCCAGCAGCTTCGAGGGGGACAATCAGCCCCAGCATTTT. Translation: CASSFEGDNQPQHF.

CDR3 amino acids: CASSYGGPEAFF. The CDR3, as DNA: TGTGCCAGCAGTTACGGGGGCCCTGAAGCTTTCTTT. The gene calls are TRBV6-2 or TRBV6-3 and TRBJ1-1, with D possibly matching TRBD1 (6 bases). Germline values: CDR1 MNHEY, CDR2 SVGEGT. The CDR3 sequence is 12 residues long. The V gene lost 2 bases and the J gene lost 6 bases, with 7 bases spanning the gap.

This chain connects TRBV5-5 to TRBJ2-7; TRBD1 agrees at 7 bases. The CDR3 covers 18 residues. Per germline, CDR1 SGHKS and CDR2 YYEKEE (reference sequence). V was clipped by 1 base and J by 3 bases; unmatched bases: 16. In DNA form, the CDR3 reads TGTGCCAGCAGCTTGAGGATTTCCCGGACAGGAAATTTCTACGAGCAGTACTTC. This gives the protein CASSLRISRTGNFYEQYF.

The DNA for the CDR3 is TGCGCCAGCAGCCAAGGTGCTAGCGGGGGAGATACGCAGTATTTT. Its protein is CASSQGASGGDTQYF. The chain joins TRBV4-3 to TRBJ2-3, with 10 bases fitting TRBD2. Germline CDR1 LGHNA, CDR2 YSLEER. With 1 base clipped from V and 5 bases from J, the junction kept 3 bases outside the gene matches. The CDR3 length is 15 residues.

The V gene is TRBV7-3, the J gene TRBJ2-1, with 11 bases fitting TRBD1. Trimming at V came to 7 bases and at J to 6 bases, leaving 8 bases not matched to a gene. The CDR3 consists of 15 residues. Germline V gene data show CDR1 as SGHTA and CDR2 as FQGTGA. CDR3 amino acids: CASNTDGTGGNEQFF. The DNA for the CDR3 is TGTGCCAGCAACACAGACGGGACAGGGGGCAATGAGCAGTTCTTC.

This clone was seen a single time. CDR3 in DNA: TGCGCCAGCAGCTACGGGGCAGGGGGGAACTATGGCTACACCTTC. Amino acids: CASSYGAGGNYGYTF. The genes are TRBV5-1 and TRBJ1-2; the match to TRBD1 covers 7 bases. This CDR3 has 15 amino acids. Trimming removed 3 bases from V and 2 bases from J; junction bases left unmatched: 7. CDR1 and CDR2 (germline): SGHRS, YFSETQ.

CDR3 bases: TGTGCCAGCAGCTTCGGGACTAGCGGGAGGGGTGAGCAGTTCTTC. Residues: CASSFGTSGRGEQFF. J is TRBJ2-1 and V is TRBV11-3; TRBD2 agrees at 16 bases. V dropped 3 bases and J dropped 9; count of bases not matched to a gene: 2. Per the germline V gene, CDR1 is SGHNT and CDR2 is YENEEA. The CDR3 loop spans 15 amino acids. The variable domain in full, completed from reference TRBV11-3 and TRBJ2-1, reads EAGVVQSPRYKIIEKKQPVAFWCNPISGHNTLYWYLQNLGQGPELLIRYENEEAVDDSQLPKDRFSAERLKGVDSTLKIQPAELGDSAVYLCASSFGTSGRGEQFFGPGTRLTVL.

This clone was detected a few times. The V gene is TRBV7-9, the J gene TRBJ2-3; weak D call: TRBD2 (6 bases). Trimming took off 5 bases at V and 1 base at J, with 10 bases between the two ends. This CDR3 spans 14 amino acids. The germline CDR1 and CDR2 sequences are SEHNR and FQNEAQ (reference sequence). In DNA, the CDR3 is TGTGCCAGCAGCGGGGAGGACCGCACAGATACGCAGTATTTT. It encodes CASSGEDRTDTQYF.

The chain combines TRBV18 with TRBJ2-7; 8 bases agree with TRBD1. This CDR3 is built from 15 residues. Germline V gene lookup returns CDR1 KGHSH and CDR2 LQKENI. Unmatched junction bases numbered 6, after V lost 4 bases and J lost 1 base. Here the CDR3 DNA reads TGTGCCAGCTCACGGAGGACAGGGAATTCCTACGAGCAGTACTTC. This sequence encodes CASSRRTGNSYEQYF.